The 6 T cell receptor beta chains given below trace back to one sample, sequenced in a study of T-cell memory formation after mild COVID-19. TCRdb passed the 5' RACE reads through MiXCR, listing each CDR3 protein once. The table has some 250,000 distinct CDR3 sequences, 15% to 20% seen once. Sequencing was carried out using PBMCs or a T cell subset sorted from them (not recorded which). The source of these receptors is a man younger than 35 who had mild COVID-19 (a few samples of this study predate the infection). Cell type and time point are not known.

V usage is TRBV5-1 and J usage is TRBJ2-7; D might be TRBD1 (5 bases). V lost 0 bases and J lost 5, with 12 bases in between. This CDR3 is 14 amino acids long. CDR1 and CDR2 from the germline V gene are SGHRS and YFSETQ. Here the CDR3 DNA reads TGCGCCAGCAGCTTGGGGCAGGGCTGGAACGAGCAGTACTTC. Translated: CASSLGQGWNEQYF.

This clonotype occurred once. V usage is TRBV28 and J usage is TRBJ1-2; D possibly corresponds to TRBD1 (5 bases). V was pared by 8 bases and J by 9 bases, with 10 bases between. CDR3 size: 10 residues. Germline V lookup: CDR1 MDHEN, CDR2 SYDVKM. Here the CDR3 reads CASQGTSYTF. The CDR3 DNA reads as TGTGCCAGCCAGGGTACGAGCTACACCTTC.

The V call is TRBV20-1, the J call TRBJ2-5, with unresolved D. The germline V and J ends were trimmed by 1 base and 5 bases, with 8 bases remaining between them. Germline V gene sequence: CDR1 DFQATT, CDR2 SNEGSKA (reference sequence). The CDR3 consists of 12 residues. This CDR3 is CSARVVGETQYF. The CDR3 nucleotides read TGCAGTGCTAGAGTGGTTGGGGAGACCCAGTACTTC.

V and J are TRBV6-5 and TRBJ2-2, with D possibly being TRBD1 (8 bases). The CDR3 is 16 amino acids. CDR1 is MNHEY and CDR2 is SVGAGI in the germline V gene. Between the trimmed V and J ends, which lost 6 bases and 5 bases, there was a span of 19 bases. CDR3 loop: CASSPHRGGRTGELFF. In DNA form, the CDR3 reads TGTGCCAGCAGCCCCCACAGGGGGGGGAGAACCGGGGAGCTGTTTTTT.

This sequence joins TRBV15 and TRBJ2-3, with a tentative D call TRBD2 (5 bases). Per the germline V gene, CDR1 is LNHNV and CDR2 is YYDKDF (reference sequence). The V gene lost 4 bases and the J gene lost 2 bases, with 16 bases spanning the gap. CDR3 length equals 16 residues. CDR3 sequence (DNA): TGTGCCACCAGCACTGGGAGCGGAGGCCTCACAGATACGCAGTATTTT. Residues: CATSTGSGGLTDTQYF.

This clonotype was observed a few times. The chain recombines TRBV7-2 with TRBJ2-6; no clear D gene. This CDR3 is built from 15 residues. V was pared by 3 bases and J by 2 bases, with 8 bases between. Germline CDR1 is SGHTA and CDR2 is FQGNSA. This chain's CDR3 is CASSFGPAGANVLTF. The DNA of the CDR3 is TGTGCCAGCAGCTTCGGTCCTGCTGGGGCCAACGTCCTGACTTTC. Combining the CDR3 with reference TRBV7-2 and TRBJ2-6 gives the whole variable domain GAGVSQSPSNKVTEKGKDVELRCDPISGHTALYWYRQSLGQGLEFLIYFQGNSAPDKSGLPSDRFSAERTGGSVSTLTIQRTQQEDSAVYLCASSFGPAGANVLTFGAGSRLTVL.